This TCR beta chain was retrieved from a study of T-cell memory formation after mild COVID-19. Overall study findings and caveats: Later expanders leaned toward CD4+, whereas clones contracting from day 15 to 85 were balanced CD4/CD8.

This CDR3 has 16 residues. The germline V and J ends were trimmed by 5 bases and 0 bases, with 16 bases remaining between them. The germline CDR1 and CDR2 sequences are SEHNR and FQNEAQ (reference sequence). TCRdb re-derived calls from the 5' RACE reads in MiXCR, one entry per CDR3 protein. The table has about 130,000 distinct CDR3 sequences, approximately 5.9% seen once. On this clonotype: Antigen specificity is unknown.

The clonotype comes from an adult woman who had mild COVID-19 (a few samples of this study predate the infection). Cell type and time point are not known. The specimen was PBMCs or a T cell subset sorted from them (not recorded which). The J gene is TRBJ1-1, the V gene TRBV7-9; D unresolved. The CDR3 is CASSPTLQSLNTEAFF. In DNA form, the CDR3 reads TGTGCCAGCAGCCCCACCTTACAGAGTTTGAACACTGAAGCTTTCTTT.